This T cell receptor beta chain was documented in a study of neurological immune-mediated disorders. This clonotype turned up a few times. Since a much larger clone is just one base distant, this may be a read error. Looked up from germline, CDR1 is MNHNY and CDR2 is SVGAGI (reference sequence). The CDR3 is made up of 16 amino acids. MiXCR was run by TCRdb on the 5' RACE reads, yielding one entry per CDR3 protein. The sample has fewer than 65,000 distinct CDR3 sequences; approximately 10% are singletons. The sequenced sample was PBMCs. The TCR comes from a man between 70 and 80 years old with HTLV-1-associated myelopathy (HAM/TSP). The rearrangement links TRBV6-6 to TRBJ1-5, with 7 nucleotides matching TRBD1. DNA for the CDR3: TGTGCCAGCAGTGCCTACGGACAGGCGGGCAATAAGCCCCAGCATTTT. Amino acids: CASSAYGQAGNKPQHF.